This T cell receptor beta chain was captured by sequencing in a study of T cell responses to AZD1222 COVID-19 vaccine. Whole-study results and caveats: Nearly half of spike-specific TCRs reportedly go after variant regions that carry no mutations.

This clone was counted once. Its antigen is currently unknown. Sequencing was performed with immunoSEQ multiplex PCR; in TCRdb, only in-frame clones are kept and a portion is missing. This table has approximately 130,000 clones, about 93% appearing once. The sample was peripheral blood, taken on day 0 of AZD1222 vaccination. The clonotype comes from an adult in good health.

The DNA for the CDR3 is TGTGCCAGCAGTCAGTCACCGGACCGGTACAATGAGCAGTTCTTC. It specifies CASSQSPDRYNEQFF. This chain connects TRBV6-5 to TRBJ2-1, with D uncertain. CDR1 and CDR2 (germline): MNHEY, SVGAGI. This CDR3 has 15 amino acids. V lost 5 bases to trimming and J lost 4 bases, with 15 bases between them.